This T cell receptor beta chain was captured by sequencing in a study of T cells in Graves' hyperthyroidism and ophthalmopathy. Study as a whole: Peripheral blood was taken when the disease was first diagnosed, before any treatment began.

Study results and caveats: Within blood appeared most thyroid clonotypes that had expanded above 0.001.

Researchers amplified the TCR beta CDR3 regions from RNA transcripts. RT-PCR in the first round (using the HTBI primer set) targeted the TCR CDR3. TCRdb used MiXCR to reprocess the multiplex PCR reads, holding one entry per CDR3 protein. The data show some 570,000 distinct CDR3 sequences, approximately 17% seen once. V lost 7 bases, J lost 2 bases, and 9 bases stayed unmatched. There are 15 residues in the CDR3. CDR1 is LNHDA and CDR2 is SQIVND in the germline V gene (reference sequence). A remark on this clonotype: No antigen is known for it.

The sequenced sample consisted of blood. The gene calls are TRBV19 and TRBJ2-3, with 7 positions matching TRBD1. This clonotype was sampled from a young woman with Graves' ophthalmopathy. DNA of the CDR3: TGTGCCAGTACCCCAGGGGACAGTTCCACAGATACGCAGTATTTT. Amino acid sequence: CASTPGDSSTDTQYF.